The present entry profiles one T cell receptor (beta chain) with its context. The CDR3 has 14 amino acids. The V end was cut by 2 bases, the J end by 3 bases, with 11 bases between. The germline gives CDR1 SGHAT, CDR2 FQNNGV. This record comes from a study of blood T cell repertoires in COVID-19. Sequencing was performed with immunoSEQ multiplex PCR; in TCRdb, only in-frame clones are kept and a portion is missing. Among 270,000 or so clones listed, around nine tenths were seen once. The sequenced sample consisted of peripheral blood. This clonotype originated in a young woman with COVID-19, enrolled during active disease. The chain carries TRBV11-2 and TRBJ2-7, with a weak D call TRBD1 (6 bases). This CDR3 is CASSLSRGGYEQYF. The CDR3 DNA is TGTGCCAGCAGCTTATCGCGAGGGGGCTACGAGCAGTACTTC.